The 17 T cell receptor beta chains presented below share a single source sample, sequenced in a study of technical replicates of blood from a few donors. Assay: immunoSEQ multiplex PCR; the TCRdb copy retains only in-frame clones and omits some. The table has about 56,000 clones, 85% to 95% seen once. The sequencing input was PBMCs. The receptors derive from a human donor in good health. Some clones in this sample may be carry-over from other donors' samples.

The chain recombines TRBV29-1 with TRBJ2-1; TRBD2 agrees at 13 bases. Germline loops: CDR1 SQVTM, CDR2 ANQGSEA. This CDR3 contains 19 residues. After removal of 4 bases from V and 4 bases from J, the junction contained 16 bases not matched to a gene. The CDR3 loop reads CSVVGTSGEAKRVYNEQFF. As DNA, the CDR3 is TGCAGCGTTGTAGGGACTAGCGGGGAGGCAAAGCGCGTTTACAATGAGCAGTTCTTC.

As DNA, the CDR3 is TGCGCCAGCAGCCAAGCCGGGGGACCGACCCCAGATACGCAGTATTTT. It is translated as CASSQAGGPTPDTQYF. The V and J genes are TRBV4-3 and TRBJ2-3, with D possibly being TRBD2 (6 bases). This CDR3 has 16 amino acids. The V end lost 1 base, the J end lost 4 bases, and 15 bases lay between the germline ends. CDR1 and CDR2 from the germline V gene are LGHNA and YSLEER.

V usage is TRBV6-5 and J usage is TRBJ2-7; 9 bases line up with TRBD2. The length of the CDR3 is 13 residues. Trimming at V came to 6 bases and at J to 3 bases, leaving 3 bases not matched to a gene. Per the germline V gene, CDR1 is MNHEY and CDR2 is SVGAGI. CDR3 DNA: TGTGCCAGCAGAGTGACTAGCGGCTACGAGCAGTACTTC. It encodes CASRVTSGYEQYF.

This chain's CDR3 is CASSYEGNGVAGGYTF. In DNA form, the CDR3 reads TGTGCCAGCAGTTACGAAGGAAACGGGGTCGCAGGCGGCTACACCTTC. The chain employs TRBV6-5 and TRBJ1-2; D gene ambiguous. CDR1 and CDR2 from the germline V gene are MNHEY and SVGAGI. The V gene lost 2 bases and the J gene lost 8 bases, with 21 bases spanning the gap. The CDR3 is made up of 16 amino acids.

The gene calls are TRBV11-2 and TRBJ2-1, with TRBD1 matching 8 bases. CDR1 and CDR2 (germline): SGHAT, FQNNGV. V lost 7 bases, J lost 4 bases, and 6 bases stayed unmatched. The CDR3 covers 14 residues. CDR3 amino acids: CASTPGQEYNEQFF. As DNA, the CDR3 is TGTGCCAGCACCCCGGGACAGGAATACAATGAGCAGTTCTTC.

The table lists this clone with a count of one. This chain joins TRBV4-1 and TRBJ2-5; 8 nucleotides match TRBD2. This CDR3 spans 18 amino acids. V gave up 1 base and J gave up 0 bases; unmatched junction bases: 10. CDR1 is MGHRA and CDR2 is YSYEKL in the germline V gene. As DNA, the CDR3 is TGCGCCAGCAGCCAAGTTGAATGGGCTAGCGGGTACCAAGAGACCCAGTACTTC. As protein: CASSQVEWASGYQETQYF.

V usage is TRBV5-1 and J usage is TRBJ1-2; maybe TRBD1 (5 bases). Trimming cost V 0 bases and J 4 bases, with 16 bases left between them. CDR3 length equals 16 residues. CDR1 is SGHRS and CDR2 is YFSETQ in the germline V gene. This CDR3 reads CASSLAAYTGPYGYTF. In nucleotides, the CDR3 is TGCGCCAGCAGCTTGGCTGCGTACACAGGACCCTATGGCTACACCTTC.

The J gene is TRBJ2-3, the V gene TRBV29-1; 9 bases line up with TRBD2. The J segment lost 6 bases and the V segment lost 7 bases, leaving 8 bases of the junction unmatched. This CDR3 is 13 amino acids long. From germline, CDR1 is SQVTM and CDR2 ANQGSEA. The CDR3 loop is CSDLAGSGDTQYF. Written as DNA, the CDR3 is TGCAGCGACCTAGCGGGGTCAGGTGATACGCAGTATTTT.

The chain carries TRBV30 and TRBJ1-1, with D hard to call. Germline assignment: CDR1 GTSNPN and CDR2 SVGIG (reference sequence). This CDR3 contains 14 residues. The germline V and J ends were trimmed by 0 bases and 0 bases, with 8 bases remaining between them. CDR3 sequence reads: CAWSVAGMNTEAFF. The CDR3 nucleotides are TGTGCCTGGAGTGTCGCGGGCATGAACACTGAAGCTTTCTTT.

This rearrangement joins TRBV11-3 to TRBJ1-2; D not resolved. Per germline, CDR1 SGHNT and CDR2 YENEEA. This CDR3 comprises 16 residues. The V and J ends lost 8 bases and 3 bases respectively, with 22 bases between them. The CDR3 here is CASHDLSLAGDYGYTF. The DNA for the CDR3 is TGTGCCAGCCACGACCTAAGCTTGGCCGGGGACTATGGCTACACCTTC.

The chain uses TRBV2 and TRBJ2-5; 10 bases are shared with TRBD2. This CDR3 is 15 amino acids long. Germline CDR1 and CDR2: SNHLY and FYNNEI. The V gene end was trimmed by 3 bases and the J gene end by 0 bases; junction bases not matched to a gene: 1. CDR3 loop: CASSDSGGYQETQYF. DNA for the CDR3: TGTGCCAGCAGTGATAGCGGGGGGTACCAAGAGACCCAGTACTTC. Combining the CDR3 with reference TRBV2 and TRBJ2-5 gives the whole variable domain EPEVTQTPSHQVTQMGQEVILRCVPISNHLYFYWYRQILGQKVEFLVSFYNNEISEKSEIFDDQFSVERPDGSNFTLKIRSTKLEDSAMYFCASSDSGGYQETQYFGPGTRLLVL.

The chain is built from TRBV5-6 and TRBJ2-5; TRBD2 matches at 14 bases. The germline V gene has CDR1 SGHDT and CDR2 YYEEEE. Trimming at V came to 5 bases and at J to 12 bases, leaving 9 bases not matched to a gene. The CDR3 is 14 amino acids. Here the CDR3 DNA reads TGTGCCAGCAGTCTACGGACTAGCGGGGGGCCCGAGTACTTC. Encoded protein: CASSLRTSGGPEYF.

A single count supports this clone. The V gene is TRBV6-5, the J gene TRBJ2-7, with 11 bases identical to TRBD1. The length of the CDR3 is 15 residues. After removal of 6 bases from V and 3 bases from J, the junction contained 7 bases not matched to a gene. Germline-derived CDR1 and CDR2 are MNHEY and SVGAGI. The CDR3 protein is CASSLGTGGSYEQYF. The CDR3, as DNA: TGTGCCAGCAGCTTGGGGACAGGGGGAAGCTACGAGCAGTACTTC.

J is TRBJ1-1 and V is TRBV6-1; D is uncertain. CDR3 length: 12 residues. Germline V CDR1 and CDR2: MNHNS, SASEGT. Trimming cost V 5 bases and J 1 base, with 5 bases left between them. CDR3 protein: CASSRQNTEAFF. CDR3 DNA sequence: TGTGCCAGCAGTAGACAGAACACTGAAGCTTTCTTT.

The chain combines TRBV5-8 with TRBJ1-2; the D is unclear. The germline gives CDR1 SGHTS, CDR2 YDEGEE. V was trimmed by 4 bases and J by 5 bases, leaving 9 bases between them. The CDR3 extends over 12 amino acids. The CDR3 coding sequence is TGTGCCAGCAGCCCCGGGAGGTATGGCTACACCTTC. Residues: CASSPGRYGYTF.

This clone was found a few times. This chain connects TRBV6-5 to TRBJ2-7; no clear D. Deletions cut 6 bases from V and 0 bases from J, with 12 bases between. CDR3 length equals 14 residues. CDR1 MNHEY and CDR2 SVGAGI come from the germline V gene. The CDR3 region has the DNA TGTGCCAGCAGGTCGAGTGATAGCTCCTACGAGCAGTACTTC. It translates to CASRSSDSSYEQYF.

V and J are TRBV9 and TRBJ2-7, with 14 bases that match TRBD2. The CDR3 consists of 17 residues. After removal of 3 bases from V and 5 bases from J, the junction contained 10 bases not matched to a gene. Looked up from germline, CDR1 is SGDLS and CDR2 is YYNGEE. The CDR3 loop is CASSEGLAGARGHEQYF. CDR3 nucleotide sequence: TGTGCCAGCAGCGAGGGACTAGCGGGGGCACGCGGCCACGAGCAGTACTTC.